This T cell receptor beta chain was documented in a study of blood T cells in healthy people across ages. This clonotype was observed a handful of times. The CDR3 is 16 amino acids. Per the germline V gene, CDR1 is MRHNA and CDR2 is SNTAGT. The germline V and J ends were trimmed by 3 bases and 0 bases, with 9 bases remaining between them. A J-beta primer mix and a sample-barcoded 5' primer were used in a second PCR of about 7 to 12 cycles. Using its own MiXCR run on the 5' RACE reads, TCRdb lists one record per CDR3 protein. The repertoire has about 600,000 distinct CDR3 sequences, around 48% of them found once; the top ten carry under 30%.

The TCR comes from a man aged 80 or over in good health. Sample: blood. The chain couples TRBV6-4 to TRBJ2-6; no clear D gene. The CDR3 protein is CASSEGRSSGANVLTF. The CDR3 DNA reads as TGTGCCAGCAGTGAAGGACGGAGCTCTGGGGCCAACGTCCTGACTTTC.